The 31 T cell receptor beta chains below come from one sample, sequenced in a study of blood T cell repertoires in COVID-19. Data came from immunoSEQ multiplex PCR; TCRdb stores just in-frame clones and leaves some out. The sample lists approximately 150,000 clones, approximately 88% seen once, with 25% to 30% in the top ten. Sample: peripheral blood. Receptors originate from a human donor in a cohort sampled during active COVID-19.

The rearrangement joins TRBV6-5 to TRBJ2-7; D possibly corresponds to TRBD1 (5 bases). Germline lookup yields CDR1 MNHEY and CDR2 SVGAGI. CDR3 length equals 14 residues. V dropped 7 bases and J dropped 2 bases, with 15 bases sitting between them. CDR3 sequence (DNA): TGTGCCAGCAAGGCTTATACAGGAGCCTACGAGCAGTACTTC. It is translated as CASKAYTGAYEQYF.

This clone was found once. The genes are TRBV2 and TRBJ1-2; a possible D gene is TRBD1 (6 bases). V lost 4 bases and J 2 bases, leaving 8 bases between the germline ends. This CDR3 has 13 amino acids. Germline V gene data show CDR1 as SNHLY and CDR2 as FYNNEI. This CDR3 reads CASSVDRNYGYTF. As DNA, the CDR3 is TGTGCCAGCAGTGTTGACAGGAACTATGGCTACACCTTC.

V is TRBV7-9 and J is TRBJ2-7; TRBD1 matches 8 bases. Trimming at V came to 3 bases and at J to 3 bases, leaving 7 bases not matched to a gene. Germline V gives CDR1 SEHNR, CDR2 FQNEAQ (reference sequence). CDR3 length: 15 amino acids. CDR3 DNA: TGTGCCAGCAGCTTTCCGGGACAGGCAGACTACGAGCAGTACTTC. It encodes CASSFPGQADYEQYF.

The chain links TRBV4-1 to TRBJ2-7; 9 bases map to TRBD1. The junction had 9 bases not matched to a gene; V was cut back by 4 bases and J by 2 bases. CDR1 is MGHRA and CDR2 is YSYEKL in the germline V gene. The CDR3 runs 16 residues. CDR3 DNA: TGCGCCAGCAGCCCCGGGACAGGGCTTGAGACCTACGAGCAGTACTTC. Translation gives CASSPGTGLETYEQYF.

The chain couples TRBV29-1 to TRBJ2-3, with 8 bases matching TRBD2. CDR1 is SQVTM and CDR2 is ANQGSEA in the germline V gene. The CDR3 is made up of 16 amino acids. Unmatched junction bases numbered 8, after V lost 1 base and J lost 2 bases. This CDR3 is CSVEVSGGGPTDTQYF. The DNA of the CDR3 is TGCAGCGTTGAAGTTTCGGGGGGGGGCCCCACAGATACGCAGTATTTT.

This clone is a singleton in its sample. This sequence joins TRBV11-1 and TRBJ2-1, with a tentative D call TRBD2 (5 bases). The CDR3 sequence is 16 residues long. V lost 4 bases to trimming and J lost 0 bases, with 13 bases between them. Germline CDR1 and CDR2: SGHAT and FQDESV (reference sequence). CDR3: CASSSRVGSSYNEQFF. Written as DNA, the CDR3 is TGTGCCAGCAGCTCCAGAGTTGGGAGCTCCTACAATGAGCAGTTCTTC.

V usage is TRBV7-9 and J usage is TRBJ1-1; weak D call: TRBD1 (5 bases). The CDR3 extends over 13 amino acids. V gave up 10 bases and J gave up 3 bases, with 15 bases separating them. The V gene's germline CDR1 is SEHNR and CDR2 FQNEAQ (reference sequence). Here the CDR3 reads CATDLGGDTEAFF. CDR3 nucleotide sequence: TGTGCCACCGACTTGGGGGGTGACACTGAAGCTTTCTTT. The whole variable domain, filled in from reference TRBV7-9 and TRBJ1-1, reads DTGVSQNPRHKITKRGQNVTFRCDPISEHNRLYWYRQTLGQGPEFLTYFQNEAQLEKSRLLSDRFSAERPKGSFSTLEIQRTEQGDSAMYLCATDLGGDTEAFFGQGTRLTVV.

This clone has more than one count but fewer than ten. The chain couples TRBV6-5 to TRBJ1-6, with a possible D match to TRBD1 (5 bases). The CDR3 sequence is 12 residues long. The V end lost 6 bases, the J end lost 7 bases, and 7 bases lay between the germline ends. Germline loops: CDR1 MNHEY, CDR2 SVGAGI. The CDR3 DNA sequence: TGTGCCAGCAGCTCAGGGAATTCACCCCTCCACTTT. Protein sequence: CASSSGNSPLHF.

The V call is TRBV10-2, the J call TRBJ1-4; the D is unclear. Germline-derived CDR1 and CDR2 are WSHSY and SAAADI. There are 14 residues in the CDR3. V lost 5 bases and J 8 bases, leaving 15 bases between the germline ends. CDR3 loop: CASSQTLGGEKLFF. CDR3 coding DNA: TGCGCCAGCAGTCAAACATTAGGCGGGGAAAAACTGTTTTTT.

The chain links TRBV2 to TRBJ2-1, with 13 bases identical to TRBD2. J was trimmed by 4 bases and V by 6 bases; bases with no gene match: 9. This CDR3 contains 17 residues. Germline CDR1 and CDR2: SNHLY and FYNNEI. Written as DNA, the CDR3 is TGTGCCAGCAGCGATGGACTAGCGGGGGCGAGTTACAATGAGCAGTTCTTC. Translated, it gives CASSDGLAGASYNEQFF.

The V call is TRBV30, the J call TRBJ2-5, with 10 bases identical to TRBD1. This CDR3 has 13 residues. The V segment lost 4 bases and the J segment 5 bases; nucleotides outside the gene matches: 4. Per the germline V gene, CDR1 is GTSNPN and CDR2 is SVGIG (reference sequence). The CDR3 spells CAWIQDRGETQYF. The CDR3, as DNA: TGTGCCTGGATCCAGGACAGGGGGGAGACCCAGTACTTC.

The chain combines TRBV12-5 with TRBJ2-7; D might be TRBD2 (6 bases). The CDR3 is 14 residues long. Trimming shortened V by 7 bases and J by 3 bases, and 16 bases separated the two germline ends. The V gene's germline CDR1 is LGHNT and CDR2 FRNRAP. CDR3 loop: CASARDFTGYEQYF. DNA for the CDR3: TGTGCTAGTGCCAGGGACTTCACGGGCTACGAGCAGTACTTC.

This clone was observed a single time. The V and J genes are TRBV7-9 and TRBJ1-2, with unresolved D. Germline V lookup: CDR1 SEHNR, CDR2 FQNEAQ (reference sequence). The CDR3 is 13 amino acids. V lost 1 base, J lost 6 bases, and 9 bases lay in between. This chain's CDR3 is CASSLGSSDGYTF. DNA of the CDR3: TGTGCCAGCAGCTTAGGGAGTTCTGATGGCTACACCTTC. Full variable domain (rest looked up from reference TRBV7-9 and TRBJ1-2): DTGVSQNPRHKITKRGQNVTFRCDPISEHNRLYWYRQTLGQGPEFLTYFQNEAQLEKSRLLSDRFSAERPKGSFSTLEIQRTEQGDSAMYLCASSLGSSDGYTFGSGTRLTVV.

In its sample, this clone was seen once. J is TRBJ2-1 and V is TRBV12-3 or TRBV12-4; D not certain. The CDR3 loop spans 12 amino acids. V gave up 0 bases and J gave up 7 bases, with 4 bases separating them. DNA of the CDR3: TGTGCCAGCAGTTTAGCCCTAAATGAGCAGTTCTTC. Protein product: CASSLALNEQFF.

CDR3 sequence: CASSFTGNTGELFF. The CDR3, as DNA: TGTGCCAGCAGCTTTACAGGGAACACCGGGGAGCTGTTTTTT. The V and J genes are TRBV5-4 and TRBJ2-2; D might be TRBD1 (5 bases). Looked up from germline, CDR1 is SGHNT and CDR2 is YYREEE (reference sequence). The CDR3 is made up of 14 amino acids. Trimming removed 2 bases at V and 1 base at J, with 6 bases between.

The V gene is TRBV9, the J gene TRBJ2-1; tentatively, D is TRBD1 (5 bases). From germline, CDR1 is SGDLS and CDR2 YYNGEE. V was cut by 0 bases and J by 8 bases, with 12 bases left in between. The CDR3 is 14 residues long. This CDR3 reads CASSVEGMGYEQFF. The CDR3 DNA sequence: TGTGCCAGCAGCGTAGAGGGGATGGGGTATGAGCAGTTCTTC.

The chain has TRBV5-3 and TRBJ2-5; maybe TRBD1 (6 bases). TRBV5-3 is recorded as an ORF, its role being uncertain. The CDR3 extends over 14 amino acids. V was shortened by 6 bases and J by 2 bases, with 14 bases between the two germline ends. CDR3 DNA sequence: TGTGCCAGAACCCCGGGACAACTACAAGAGACCCAGTACTTC. Amino acids: CARTPGQLQETQYF.

V is TRBV6-5 and J is TRBJ1-1, with D possibly matching TRBD1 (5 bases). The CDR3 has 12 residues. Germline CDR1 MNHEY, CDR2 SVGAGI. V was trimmed by 6 bases and J by 4 bases, leaving 9 bases between them. CDR3 bases: TGTGCCAGCAGGCGACAGAGCACTGAAGCTTTCTTT. Residues: CASRRQSTEAFF.

The chain employs TRBV7-9 and TRBJ1-2; D is undetermined. Germline V gene data show CDR1 as SEHNR and CDR2 as FQNEAQ (reference sequence). The CDR3 is made up of 14 amino acids. Trimming pared 5 bases from V and 0 bases from J, leaving 10 bases between. CDR3 amino acids: CASSKTQTNYGYTF. CDR3 bases: TGTGCCAGCAGCAAAACACAGACTAACTATGGCTACACCTTC.

This chain connects TRBV5-4 to TRBJ2-7; 12 nucleotides align to TRBD2. Germline V CDR1 and CDR2: SGHNT, YYREEE (reference sequence). Trimming cost V 0 bases and J 0 bases; bases outside gene matches: 1. The CDR3 consists of 16 residues. The chain's CDR3 is CASSLGTSGTSYEQYF. CDR3 DNA: TGTGCCAGCAGCTTGGGGACTAGCGGGACCTCCTACGAGCAGTACTTC. Full variable domain (missing parts from reference TRBV5-4 and TRBJ2-7): ETGVTQSPTHLIKTRGQQVTLRCSSQSGHNTVSWYQQALGQGPQFIFQYYREEENGRGNFPPRFSGLQFPNYSSELNVNALELDDSALYLCASSLGTSGTSYEQYFGPGTRLTVT.

V and J are TRBV10-3 and TRBJ2-5; D not certain. This CDR3 comprises 16 residues. Germline V gene sequence: CDR1 ENHRY, CDR2 SYGVKD. V shed 3 bases and J shed 2 bases, with 16 bases lying between them. DNA for the CDR3: TGTGCCATCAGTGAACATATCGTCAGAAATCAAGAGACCCAGTACTTC. This sequence encodes CAISEHIVRNQETQYF.

The J gene is TRBJ1-1, the V gene TRBV7-2, with D tentatively TRBD1 (6 bases). The V and J ends lost 3 bases and 1 base respectively, with 9 bases between them. CDR1 and CDR2 from the germline V gene are SGHTA and FQGNSA. The CDR3 has 14 residues. In nucleotides, the CDR3 is TGTGCCAGCAGCTTTGCAGGGGCGAACACTGAAGCTTTCTTT. It translates to CASSFAGANTEAFF.

The V and J genes are TRBV7-9 and TRBJ2-3, with TRBD1 matching 7 bases. CDR1 is SEHNR and CDR2 is FQNEAQ in the germline V gene (reference sequence). V lost 1 base, J lost 3 bases, and 4 bases stayed unmatched. The CDR3 length is 15 residues. This chain's CDR3 is CASSLGEGATDTQYF. CDR3 DNA: TGTGCCAGCAGCTTAGGTGAGGGGGCGACAGATACGCAGTATTTT.

This clone was counted once. The genes are TRBV6-5 and TRBJ2-5, with TRBD1 identical over 8 bases. The CDR3 length is 15 residues. Germline V gene data show CDR1 as MNHEY and CDR2 as SVGAGI. The V gene end was trimmed by 6 bases and the J gene end by 10 bases; junction bases not matched to a gene: 16. The CDR3 is CASSLDRVPYSGQYF. The CDR3, as DNA: TGTGCCAGCAGCCTGGACAGGGTCCCATATAGTGGCCAGTACTTC.

The chain couples TRBV27 to TRBJ1-2, with 8 bases aligning to TRBD1. There are 14 residues in the CDR3. In germline, CDR1 is MNHEY, CDR2 SMNVEV (reference sequence). V gave up 5 bases and J gave up 7 bases; unmatched junction bases: 9. CDR3 residues: CASSDDRGGRGYTF. CDR3 nucleotides: TGTGCCAGCAGTGACGACAGGGGAGGTCGTGGCTACACCTTC.

This chain joins TRBV5-1 and TRBJ2-7; 8 nucleotides align to TRBD2. From germline, CDR1 is SGHRS and CDR2 YFSETQ. The CDR3 is 15 amino acids. Losses at the gene ends were 2 bases for V and 3 bases for J; bases not matched to a gene: 7. CDR3 amino acids: CASSFGTRRNYEQYF. CDR3 nucleotide sequence: TGCGCCAGCAGCTTTGGGACTAGAAGGAACTACGAGCAGTACTTC.

There are a few counts of this clone. The chain recombines TRBV19 with TRBJ1-4, with TRBD1 as a possible D gene (6 bases). The CDR3 sequence is 21 residues long. V was shortened by 5 bases and J by 0 bases, with 28 bases between the two germline ends. The germline CDR1 and CDR2 sequences are LNHDA and SQIVND (reference sequence). The CDR3 is CASSPLEGQGPNGTTNEKLFF. CDR3 DNA: TGTGCCAGTAGTCCCCTAGAGGGGCAGGGGCCAAACGGAACAACTAATGAAAAACTGTTTTTT.

V gene TRBV4-2 combines with J gene TRBJ2-2, with a possible D match to TRBD1 (6 bases). Trimming cost V 1 base and J 6 bases, with 33 bases left between them. This CDR3 comprises 22 residues. Germline CDR1 and CDR2: LGHNA and YNFKEQ. As DNA, the CDR3 is TGTGCCAGCAGCCAAGTTAGGGACAACAGGGTTGTCTCCCGGGGCCGGTCCGGGGAGCTGTTTTTT. Its translation is CASSQVRDNRVVSRGRSGELFF.

The rearrangement links TRBV15 to TRBJ1-4; tentatively, D is TRBD1 (6 bases). Germline CDR1 is LNHNV and CDR2 is YYDKDF (reference sequence). Trimming removed 4 bases from V and 4 bases from J, with 10 bases in between. CDR3 length equals 14 residues. DNA of the CDR3: TGTGCCACCAGCAACAGGGCGGTTAATGAAAAACTGTTTTTT. This translates into CATSNRAVNEKLFF.

The V gene is TRBV19, the J gene TRBJ1-5; D possibly corresponds to TRBD1 (5 bases). The V end was cut by 4 bases, the J end by 0 bases, with 10 bases between. The CDR3 sequence is 15 residues long. Germline values: CDR1 LNHDA, CDR2 SQIVND (reference sequence). The CDR3 DNA follows: TGTGCCAGTAGTACATTCAGGGATAGCAATCAGCCCCAGCATTTT. The encoded protein is CASSTFRDSNQPQHF. Combining the CDR3 with reference TRBV19 and TRBJ1-5 gives the whole variable domain DGGITQSPKYLFRKEGQNVTLSCEQNLNHDAMYWYRQDPGQGLRLIYYSQIVNDFQKGDIAEGYSVSREKKESFPLTVTSAQKNPTAFYLCASSTFRDSNQPQHFGDGTRLSIL.

The V gene is TRBV5-8, the J gene TRBJ1-1, with 11 positions matching TRBD1. Germline V gene sequence: CDR1 SGHTS, CDR2 YDEGEE. The trim removed 2 bases at V and 1 base at J, leaving 4 bases unmatched. The CDR3 is 16 amino acids. The CDR3 sequence is CASSLGTGGSNTEAFF. For the CDR3, the DNA is TGTGCCAGCAGCTTAGGGACAGGGGGTTCGAACACTGAAGCTTTCTTT.